This passage covers 24 T cell receptor beta chains from one sample sequenced in a study of cytomegalovirus exposure and HLA in healthy donors. Vbeta (60) and Jbeta (13) primers were used in the PCR. Sequenced by immunoSEQ multiplex PCR; TCRdb stores in-frame clones only, minus some. The repertoire includes 150,000 to 200,000 clones, approximately 82% of them detected once, and roughly 7.8% sits in the top ten. Sample: PBMCs. The origin of the receptors is a woman between 40 and 55 years old in good health and CMV-seropositive.

To note about this clone: The same CDR3 can be traced to other DNA sequences in this sample. The V gene is TRBV5-1, the J gene TRBJ2-7, with 8 bases aligning to TRBD2. The CDR3 contains 14 residues. Germline trimming cut 2 bases from V and 3 bases from J; bases unmatched to any gene: 4. Germline V gene sequence: CDR1 SGHRS, CDR2 YFSETQ. The CDR3 region is CASSLGAGGYEQYF. In nucleotides, the CDR3 is TGCGCCAGCAGCTTAGGGGCGGGAGGCTACGAGCAGTACTTC.

J is TRBJ2-7 and V is TRBV19, with D possibly matching TRBD1 (6 bases). The CDR3 contains 14 residues. Germline assignment: CDR1 LNHDA and CDR2 SQIVND (reference sequence). V was clipped by 5 bases and J by 6 bases, with 17 bases between them. Here the CDR3 reads CASSLTGTLREQYF. The CDR3 DNA sequence: TGTGCCAGTAGTCTGACCGGGACATTGCGCGAGCAGTACTTC.

V is TRBV7-9 and J is TRBJ1-2, with TRBD1 matching 7 bases. The CDR3 is 12 residues long. Germline assignment: CDR1 SEHNR and CDR2 FQNEAQ (reference sequence). The trim removed 5 bases at V and 7 bases at J, leaving 4 bases unmatched. CDR3 loop: CASSLRQGGYTF. CDR3 DNA sequence: TGTGCCAGCAGCCTCAGACAGGGTGGCTACACCTTC.

On this clone itself: At one boundary the junction diverges from the germline segment, which might be a read error. The chain has TRBV27 and TRBJ1-3; the D is unclear. CDR1 MNHEY and CDR2 SMNVEV come from the germline V gene (reference sequence). The CDR3 has 15 residues. The CDR3 protein is CASSISPLPGNTIYF. CDR3 sequence (DNA): TGTGCCAGCAGTATATCCCCACTTCCGGGGAACACCATATATTTT.

The J gene is TRBJ2-3, the V gene TRBV5-1; D may be TRBD2 (6 bases). Trimming stripped 1 base from V and 6 bases from J, with 18 bases between. Germline CDR1 reads SGHRS; CDR2 reads YFSETQ. The CDR3 runs 16 residues. CDR3 sequence (DNA): TGCGCCAGCAGCTTGTATGTAGGAGGGCCTGGGGATACGCAGTATTTT. It codes for CASSLYVGGPGDTQYF.

The chain combines TRBV6-5 with TRBJ1-5; 9 bases line up with TRBD1. The CDR3 sequence is 16 residues long. Germline lookup yields CDR1 MNHEY and CDR2 SVGAGI. V lost 4 bases to trimming and J lost 7 bases; unmatched junction nucleotides: 11. The DNA of the CDR3 is TGTGCCAGCAGTTCCTCGGACAGGGGAGTGAACCAGCCCCAGCATTTT. Translated, it gives CASSSSDRGVNQPQHF.

The J gene is TRBJ2-2, the V gene TRBV19, with D perhaps matching TRBD1 (5 bases). Germline-derived CDR1 and CDR2 are LNHDA and SQIVND (reference sequence). Trimming stripped 9 bases from V and 3 bases from J, with 8 bases between. This CDR3 has 12 residues. CDR3 region: CASRADTGELFF. The DNA for the CDR3 is TGTGCCAGCAGGGCAGACACCGGGGAGCTGTTTTTT.

The V and J genes are TRBV19 and TRBJ2-3, with TRBD1 identical over 11 bases. Germline V gene lookup returns CDR1 LNHDA and CDR2 SQIVND (reference sequence). Germline trimming cut 3 bases from V and 5 bases from J; bases unmatched to any gene: 7. This CDR3 region has 16 residues. The CDR3: CASSIDGTGGRDTQYF. The CDR3 nucleotides read TGTGCCAGTAGTATCGACGGGACAGGGGGAAGAGATACGCAGTATTTT.

The chain recombines TRBV19 with TRBJ2-1, with 8 bases matching TRBD2. The ends lost 5 bases at V and 0 bases at J; junction bases unmatched: 6. The CDR3 length is 16 residues. Germline assignment: CDR1 LNHDA and CDR2 SQIVND (reference sequence). In DNA, the CDR3 is TGTGCCAGTAGTGTGATAGCGGGGAGCTCCTACAATGAGCAGTTCTTC. Translation: CASSVIAGSSYNEQFF.

The chain has TRBV6-6 and TRBJ2-3; D is unresolved. Germline V gene sequence: CDR1 MNHNY, CDR2 SVGAGI (reference sequence). The length of the CDR3 is 16 residues. Trimming shortened V by 0 bases and J by 4 bases, and 14 bases separated the two germline ends. The CDR3 protein is CASSYSSKLFPDTQYF. In DNA form, the CDR3 reads TGTGCCAGCAGTTACTCGAGTAAACTTTTCCCAGATACGCAGTATTTT.

The chain employs TRBV19 and TRBJ1-4; D gene ambiguous. The V end lost 3 bases, the J end lost 4 bases, and 9 bases lay between the germline ends. Germline V lookup: CDR1 LNHDA, CDR2 SQIVND (reference sequence). The CDR3 is 14 amino acids. The CDR3 DNA sequence: TGTGCCAGTAGTATCGGACGGGGTAATGAAAAACTGTTTTTT. As protein: CASSIGRGNEKLFF.

This chain connects TRBV28 to TRBJ1-6; the match to TRBD1 covers 7 bases. The CDR3 is 14 residues long. The junction had 2 bases not matched to a gene; V was cut back by 2 bases and J by 7 bases. CDR1 is MDHEN and CDR2 is SYDVKM in the germline V gene. The CDR3 DNA follows: TGTGCCAGCAGTTTAGGACAGGAGAATTCACCCCTCCACTTT. It yields the protein CASSLGQENSPLHF.

This chain joins TRBV5-1 and TRBJ1-4; no reliable D call. V dropped 3 bases and J dropped 7 bases, with 13 bases sitting between them. CDR1 SGHRS and CDR2 YFSETQ come from the germline V gene. The CDR3 is made up of 14 amino acids. The CDR3, as DNA: TGCGCCAGCAGCTCAACAGCGGTGGGTGAAAAACTGTTTTTT. It is translated as CASSSTAVGEKLFF. The complete variable domain, with remaining parts taken from reference TRBV5-1 and TRBJ1-4, reads KAGVTQTPRYLIKTRGQQVTLSCSPISGHRSVSWYQQTPGQGLQFLFEYFSETQRNKGNFPGRFSGRQFSNSRSEMNVSTLELGDSALYLCASSSTAVGEKLFFGSGTQLSVL.

This chain uses TRBV6-6 with TRBJ1-6, with D perhaps TRBD1 (5 bases). Germline V CDR1 and CDR2: MNHNY, SVGAGI (reference sequence). This CDR3 is built from 16 residues. Trimming removed 2 bases from V and 5 bases from J, with 13 bases in between. CDR3 in amino acids: CASSYGGIGDNSPLHF. The CDR3 DNA reads TGTGCCAGCAGTTACGGGGGGATAGGAGATAATTCACCCCTCCACTTT.

In nucleotides, the CDR3 is TGTGCCAGCAGTTGGACTAGCGGGAGGGACGAGCAGTACTTC. Amino acids: CASSWTSGRDEQYF. The chain combines TRBV6-5 with TRBJ2-5; 15 nucleotides align to TRBD2. The J call could be wrong; TRBJ2-7 is a better fit for the DNA end. CDR1 MNHEY and CDR2 SVGAGI come from the germline V gene. The CDR3 length is 14 residues.

The chain is built from TRBV19 and TRBJ2-5; tentative D call: TRBD1 (5 bases). The CDR3 spans 13 residues. Trimming removed 4 bases from V and 2 bases from J, with 8 bases in between. Germline V gene lookup returns CDR1 LNHDA and CDR2 SQIVND (reference sequence). CDR3: CASSNQGQETQYF. DNA for the CDR3: TGTGCCAGTAGTAACCAGGGTCAAGAGACCCAGTACTTC.

The V gene is TRBV11-3, the J gene TRBJ1-3; 10 positions match TRBD1. V gave up 0 bases and J gave up 7 bases; unmatched junction bases: 3. This CDR3 comprises 15 residues. Germline V gives CDR1 SGHNT, CDR2 YENEEA. CDR3 loop: CASSLDGTGENTIYF. As DNA, the CDR3 is TGTGCCAGCAGCTTAGACGGGACAGGGGAGAACACCATATATTTT. Full variable domain (missing parts from reference TRBV11-3 and TRBJ1-3): EAGVVQSPRYKIIEKKQPVAFWCNPISGHNTLYWYLQNLGQGPELLIRYENEEAVDDSQLPKDRFSAERLKGVDSTLKIQPAELGDSAVYLCASSLDGTGENTIYFGEGSWLTVV.

V usage is TRBV5-5 and J usage is TRBJ1-1; D is uncertain. V shed 1 base and J shed 1 base, with 11 bases lying between them. This CDR3 region has 15 residues. Per the germline V gene, CDR1 is SGHKS and CDR2 is YYEKEE (reference sequence). The CDR3 protein is CASSLTGSPNTEAFF. The CDR3, as DNA: TGTGCCAGCAGCTTGACGGGAAGCCCGAACACTGAAGCTTTCTTT. Variable domain in full (rest from reference TRBV5-5 and TRBJ1-1): DAGVTQSPTHLIKTRGQQVTLRCSPISGHKSVSWYQQVLGQGPQFIFQYYEKEERGRGNFPDRFSARQFPNYSSELNVNALLLGDSALYLCASSLTGSPNTEAFFGQGTRLTVV.

This clone came up a few times. The CDR3 region is CASSQEITGNTEAFF. CDR3 bases: TGTGCCAGCAGCCAAGAAATAACGGGGAACACTGAAGCTTTCTTT. The rearrangement links TRBV4-2 to TRBJ1-1; D remains ambiguous. Germline V gene data show CDR1 as LGHNA and CDR2 as YNFKEQ. The CDR3 sequence is 15 residues long. V lost 0 bases, J lost 1 base, and 9 bases lay in between.

The table lists this clone with a few counts. The chain combines TRBV27 with TRBJ2-1, with 12 bases lining up with TRBD1. Unmatched junction bases numbered 10, after V lost 3 bases and J lost 7 bases. CDR3 length: 17 amino acids. Looked up from germline, CDR1 is MNHEY and CDR2 is SMNVEV (reference sequence). The CDR3 region is CASSFPGTGGLINEQFF. Written as DNA, the CDR3 is TGTGCCAGCAGTTTTCCCGGGACAGGGGGCCTTATAAATGAGCAGTTCTTC.

The chain employs TRBV2 and TRBJ2-7; D remains unclear. Per germline, CDR1 SNHLY and CDR2 FYNNEI. The CDR3 totals 12 residues. Between the trimmed V and J ends, which lost 7 bases and 0 bases, there was a span of 7 bases. CDR3 nucleotides: TGTGCCAGCATCGGAGACTCCTACGAGCAGTACTTC. It yields the protein CASIGDSYEQYF.

This clone has just a few counts. This rearrangement joins TRBV4-2 to TRBJ1-6, with a possible D match to TRBD1 (6 bases). Germline V gene sequence: CDR1 LGHNA, CDR2 YNFKEQ. CDR3 size: 17 residues. V lost 0 bases, J lost 3 bases, and 12 bases lay in between. Here the CDR3 reads CASSQDPGAIYNSPLHF. The CDR3 nucleotides read TGTGCCAGCAGCCAAGATCCAGGGGCTATCTATAATTCACCCCTCCACTTT.

V and J are TRBV5-6 and TRBJ2-1, with a tentative D call TRBD1 (6 bases). The length of the CDR3 is 14 residues. With 7 bases removed from V and 4 bases from J, the gap between germline ends came to 15 bases. Germline CDR1 and CDR2: SGHDT and YYEEEE. CDR3 nucleotides: TGTGCCAGCTTACAGGGCCGGGTGTACAATGAGCAGTTCTTC. Translation gives CASLQGRVYNEQFF.

This rearrangement joins TRBV5-8 to TRBJ2-1; 9 nucleotides line up with TRBD1. Germline V gene lookup returns CDR1 SGHTS and CDR2 YDEGEE. The CDR3 length is 14 residues. The junction had 3 bases not matched to a gene; V was cut back by 1 base and J by 7 bases. CDR3 in DNA: TGTGCCAGCAGCTTGTGGGACAGGGAAAATGAGCAGTTCTTC. Translation gives CASSLWDRENEQFF.